Presented here are 21 T cell receptor beta chains from one specimen sequenced in a study of metastatic and nonmetastatic thyroid tumors. TCRdb re-called clones from the PCR reads using MiXCR. This repertoire shows 30,000 to 45,000 clones, roughly half found once; its top ten account for approximately 25%. Thyroid surgery took place with no prior treatment in any patient. The sample taken for sequencing was tumor tissue. These receptors were taken from a male donor with papillary thyroid cancer or a benign thyroid nodule (not recorded which). Some clones in this sample may be carry-over from other donors' samples.

A few counts support this clone. The V call is TRBV12-3 or TRBV12-4, the J call TRBJ2-3; tentatively, D is TRBD1 (5 bases). Deletions cut 7 bases from V and 1 base from J, with 12 bases between. CDR3 length: 14 residues. The DNA for the CDR3 is TGTGCCAGCAACCAGGGTTTTGGCACAGATACGCAGTATTTT. Residues: CASNQGFGTDTQYF.

V usage is TRBV4-2 and J usage is TRBJ2-7; 12 nucleotides agree with TRBD1. CDR1 is LGHNA, CDR2 YNFKEQ, per germline. CDR3 size: 13 residues. J gave up 7 bases and V 8 bases, and 6 bases lay outside the gene matches. The CDR3 DNA sequence: TGTGCCAGCTCGGGACAGGGGGCCCTGGAGCAGTACTTC. Its protein is CASSGQGALEQYF.

The chain carries TRBV18 and TRBJ1-5; D gene uncertain. CDR1 is KGHSH, CDR2 LQKENI, per germline. There are 14 residues in the CDR3. The V end lost 4 bases, the J end lost 2 bases, and 9 bases lay between the germline ends. CDR3 nucleotides: TGTGCCAGCTCACACAGAGTAGGCAATCAGCCCCAGCATTTT. Amino acids: CASSHRVGNQPQHF.

This clone has only one observation. The V gene is TRBV20-1, the J gene TRBJ1-2; D uncertain. This CDR3 has 14 amino acids. The V gene's germline CDR1 is DFQATT and CDR2 SNEGSKA (reference sequence). The germline V and J ends were trimmed by 0 bases and 7 bases, with 15 bases remaining between them. The DNA for the CDR3 is TGCAGTGCTAGAGATAGCGCCTCGGGAGGTGGCTACACCTTC. It encodes CSARDSASGGGYTF.

The CDR3 is CASSLARDRGKYDYGYTF. DNA of the CDR3: TGTGCCAGCAGTTTGGCCAGGGACAGGGGTAAATATGACTATGGCTACACCTTC. The V gene is TRBV28, the J gene TRBJ1-2; 10 bases align to TRBD1. The CDR3 has 18 amino acids. V gave up 3 bases and J gave up 3 bases; unmatched junction bases: 13. Looked up from germline, CDR1 is MDHEN and CDR2 is SYDVKM.

The rearrangement uses TRBV4-1 and TRBJ1-5; unclear D gene. CDR1 is MGHRA and CDR2 is YSYEKL in the germline V gene. With 2 bases removed from V and 4 bases from J, the gap between germline ends came to 15 bases. The CDR3 consists of 16 residues. The CDR3 DNA follows: TGCGCCAGCAGCCAACCCTCCCGAGGTGTAAATCAGCCCCAGCATTTT. Protein product: CASSQPSRGVNQPQHF.

This clone has just one count. The V and J genes are TRBV3-1 and TRBJ2-2; TRBD2 agrees at 10 bases. Germline CDR1 reads LGHDT; CDR2 reads YNNKEL (reference sequence). The CDR3 has 17 residues. With 3 bases clipped from V and 5 bases from J, the junction kept 9 bases outside the gene matches. CDR3 sequence: CASSQLWTSGGTGELFF. DNA for the CDR3: TGTGCCAGCAGCCAGCTCTGGACTAGCGGAGGAACCGGGGAGCTGTTTTTT.

This chain connects TRBV9 to TRBJ1-1; no clear D gene. Germline-derived CDR1 and CDR2 are SGDLS and YYNGEE. This CDR3 region has 14 residues. Deletions cut 0 bases from V and 2 bases from J, with 8 bases between. The CDR3 sequence is CASSVGPANTEAFF. CDR3 nucleotide sequence: TGTGCCAGCAGCGTAGGACCAGCTAACACTGAAGCTTTCTTT. The complete variable domain, with remaining parts taken from reference TRBV9 and TRBJ1-1, reads DSGVTQTPKHLITATGQRVTLRCSPRSGDLSVYWYQQSLDQGLQFLIQYYNGEERAKGNILERFSAQQFPDLHSELNLSSLELGDSALYFCASSVGPANTEAFFGQGTRLTVV.

CDR3 region: CASSFRAAKYGYTF. For the CDR3, the DNA is TGTGCCAGCAGCTTTCGGGCAGCAAAGTATGGCTACACCTTC. The rearrangement links TRBV7-8 to TRBJ1-2, with unresolved D. This CDR3 region has 14 residues. Trimming shortened V by 3 bases and J by 5 bases, and 13 bases separated the two germline ends. Germline V gene lookup returns CDR1 SGHVS and CDR2 FQNEAQ.

As to this clone: The junction departs from germline at one end; a sequencing error may be responsible. The chain couples TRBV6-1 to TRBJ2-3, with a possible D match to TRBD1 (5 bases). Germline-derived CDR1 and CDR2 are MNHNS and SASEGT. The CDR3 runs 16 residues. The CDR3 here is CASTEIRGAGTDTQYF. The CDR3 DNA follows: TGTGCCAGCACTGAAATTAGGGGTGCAGGCACAGATACGCAGTATTTT.

The chain links TRBV3-1 to TRBJ2-2; tentatively, D is TRBD2 (6 bases). The CDR3 covers 15 residues. In germline, CDR1 is LGHDT, CDR2 YNNKEL (reference sequence). V was trimmed by 5 bases and J by 2 bases, leaving 12 bases between them. The CDR3 loop is CASSKRDLNTGELFF. In DNA, the CDR3 is TGTGCCAGCAGCAAAAGGGACTTAAACACCGGGGAGCTGTTTTTT.

This clone was observed a few times. V and J are TRBV14 and TRBJ2-7; 9 bases line up with TRBD1. This CDR3 has 16 amino acids. Germline V gene data show CDR1 as SGHDN and CDR2 as FVKESK. The junction had 7 bases not matched to a gene; V was cut back by 3 bases and J by 1 base. As DNA, the CDR3 is TGTGCCAGCAGCCATATTTGGGACAGGGTGTCCTACGAGCAGTACTTC. As protein: CASSHIWDRVSYEQYF.

The chain couples TRBV20-1 to TRBJ1-5, with 7 bases identical to TRBD1. V shed 2 bases and J 0 bases; nucleotides not matched to a gene: 4. The germline gives CDR1 DFQATT, CDR2 SNEGSKA (reference sequence). This CDR3 comprises 15 residues. The CDR3 sequence: CSARPGTDSNQPQHF. The CDR3 DNA reads as TGCAGTGCTAGACCCGGGACAGATAGCAATCAGCCCCAGCATTTT.

This clone appeared a single time. This sequence joins TRBV30 and TRBJ1-1; no firm D call. The germline V gene encodes CDR1 GTSNPN and CDR2 SVGIG (reference sequence). Between the trimmed V and J ends, which lost 4 bases and 5 bases, there was a span of 11 bases. The CDR3 totals 12 residues. The CDR3 region is CAWTGEGTEAFF. CDR3 DNA: TGTGCCTGGACCGGGGAAGGGACTGAAGCTTTCTTT.

This clone showed up just a few times. Here the CDR3 reads CAISESTPIRGEQYF. The CDR3 coding sequence is TGTGCCATCAGTGAGTCCACCCCGATTCGGGGCGAGCAGTACTTC. The chain couples TRBV10-3 to TRBJ2-7, with a weak D call TRBD2 (5 bases). V dropped 0 bases and J dropped 6 bases, with 15 bases sitting between them. The CDR3 totals 15 residues. Germline V lookup: CDR1 ENHRY, CDR2 SYGVKD.

The J gene is TRBJ2-2, the V gene TRBV12-3 or TRBV12-4; 8 nucleotides agree with TRBD1. V lost 6 bases, J lost 8 bases, and 11 bases stayed unmatched. The CDR3 extends over 15 amino acids. CDR3: CASRPGQGASGELFF. CDR3 DNA sequence: TGTGCCAGCAGGCCCGGGCAGGGGGCGTCTGGGGAGCTGTTTTTT.

The J gene is TRBJ2-3, the V gene TRBV11-2; 14 bases are shared with TRBD2. CDR1 and CDR2 from the germline V gene are SGHAT and FQNNGV. This CDR3 is built from 19 residues. V shed 0 bases and J 3 bases; nucleotides not matched to a gene: 8. The CDR3 is CASSLDRLAGGPKTDTQYF. The CDR3, as DNA: TGTGCCAGCAGCTTAGATCGACTAGCGGGGGGGCCTAAGACAGATACGCAGTATTTT.

This clone was observed a handful of times. The chain has TRBV7-8 and TRBJ1-2, with D possibly being TRBD1 (6 bases). This CDR3 contains 17 residues. Trimming shortened V by 0 bases and J by 8 bases, and 22 bases separated the two germline ends. The germline CDR1 and CDR2 sequences are SGHVS and FQNEAQ. Here the CDR3 reads CASSLAWGGLHTYGYTF. DNA for the CDR3: TGTGCCAGCAGCTTAGCGTGGGGGGGGCTCCACACTTACGGCTACACCTTC.

This CDR3 is CASTYSKPYEQYF. Written as DNA, the CDR3 is TGTGCCAGCACCTACTCGAAGCCCTACGAGCAGTACTTC. The chain combines TRBV6-5 with TRBJ2-7; D uncertain. Germline assignment: CDR1 MNHEY and CDR2 SVGAGI. V gave up 7 bases and J gave up 2 bases, with 12 bases separating them. The CDR3 has 13 residues.

The gene calls are TRBV20-1 and TRBJ2-1; 9 bases align to TRBD2. Germline-derived CDR1 and CDR2 are DFQATT and SNEGSKA (reference sequence). The V gene end was trimmed by 3 bases and the J gene end by 4 bases; junction bases not matched to a gene: 7. The CDR3 totals 15 residues. Written as DNA, the CDR3 is TGCAGTGCTAGTATAGACGCGGGAGGGTACAATGAGCAGTTCTTC. It specifies CSASIDAGGYNEQFF.

This clone came up a few times. This chain joins TRBV6-1 and TRBJ2-3, with a tentative D call TRBD1 (6 bases). Germline V lookup: CDR1 MNHNS, CDR2 SASEGT. The ends were cut back, 3 bases at V and 4 bases at J, with 11 bases in the middle. The CDR3 has 14 amino acids. This CDR3 reads CASSDRGRADTQYF. In DNA form, the CDR3 reads TGTGCCAGCAGTGACAGGGGAAGGGCAGATACGCAGTATTTT.